This record looks at one T cell receptor (beta chain) sequence and its context. What it binds is not known. The data derive from a study of cytomegalovirus exposure and HLA in healthy donors. Deletions cut 0 bases from V and 8 bases from J, with 13 bases between. CDR3 length: 13 amino acids. Germline V gene data show CDR1 as GTSNPN and CDR2 as SVGIG (reference sequence). Study-wide results and limits: Later work associated 16,951 TCR beta sequences with HLA alleles at 0.05 false discovery rate.

The primer mix had 60 Vbeta and 13 Jbeta primers. Sequencing was performed with immunoSEQ multiplex PCR; in TCRdb, only in-frame clones are kept and a portion is missing. The sample shows about 160,000 clones, 80% of them seen only once. Material: PBMCs. This TCR came from a man between 18 and 29 years old in good health and CMV-seropositive. The chain has TRBV30 and TRBJ1-2, with no clear D. The CDR3: CAWSVSATGGYTF. The CDR3, as DNA: TGTGCCTGGAGTGTTTCGGCAACCGGGGGCTACACCTTC.